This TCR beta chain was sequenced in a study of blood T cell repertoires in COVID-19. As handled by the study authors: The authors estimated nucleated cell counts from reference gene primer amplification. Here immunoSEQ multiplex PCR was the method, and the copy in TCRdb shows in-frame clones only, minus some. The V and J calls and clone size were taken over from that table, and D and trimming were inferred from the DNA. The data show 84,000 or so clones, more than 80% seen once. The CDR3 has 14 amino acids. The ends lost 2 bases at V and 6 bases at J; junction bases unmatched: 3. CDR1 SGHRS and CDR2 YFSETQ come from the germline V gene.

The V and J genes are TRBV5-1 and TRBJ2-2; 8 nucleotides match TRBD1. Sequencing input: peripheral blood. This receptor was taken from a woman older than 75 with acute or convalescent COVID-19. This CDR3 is CASSLQGDPGELFF. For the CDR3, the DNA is TGCGCCAGCAGCTTACAGGGGGATCCCGGGGAGCTGTTTTTT. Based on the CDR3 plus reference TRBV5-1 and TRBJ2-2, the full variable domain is KAGVTQTPRYLIKTRGQQVTLSCSPISGHRSVSWYQQTPGQGLQFLFEYFSETQRNKGNFPGRFSGRQFSNSRSEMNVSTLELGDSALYLCASSLQGDPGELFFGEGSRLTVL.